This T cell receptor beta chain was sequenced for a study of T cell responses to AZD1222 COVID-19 vaccine. The study's findings and limits: Possibly, clonal diversity was underestimated; donors were largely white British and included more females. Dominant CD4 TCR responses targeted spike regions 160-218 and 743-854. Elevations in Spike-specific TCR breadth and depth followed administration of two AZD1222 doses. Only five or six AZD1222 recipients were seropositive at baseline.

The germline gives CDR1 SGHTA, CDR2 FQGNSA. The CDR3 consists of 14 residues. Trimming took 5 bases from V and 0 from J, leaving 11 bases between them. Clones were read by immunoSEQ multiplex PCR, and TCRdb kept only the in-frame ones, dropping some. The sample has some 62,000 clones, roughly three quarters seen once. Notes on this clone: Antigen specificity is unknown.

This sequence was found in an adult in good health. The rearrangement uses TRBV7-2 and TRBJ2-7; the D gene is possibly TRBD1 (6 bases). The specimen was peripheral blood, collected on day 0 of AZD1222 vaccination. The CDR3 nucleotides are TGTGCCAGCAGCACCCGGACAGTCTCCTACGAGCAGTACTTC. Protein product: CASSTRTVSYEQYF.